This TCR beta chain came from a study of blood T cell repertoires in COVID-19. Overall study context: Donors in the United States, Italy and Spain gave samples during acute or convalescent COVID-19.

Study processing details: Cell counts per sample came from amplifying reference gene primers. Sequencing used immunoSEQ multiplex PCR; TCRdb keeps in-frame clones, though not all of them. Clone size and the V and J calls come from that table; the DNA yielded D and trimming. The data show more than 100,000 clones, around 90% seen once. In germline, CDR1 is MDHEN, CDR2 SYDVKM. Between the trimmed V and J ends, which lost 6 bases and 3 bases, there was a span of 15 bases. This CDR3 region has 15 residues. The chain combines TRBV28 with TRBJ1-5; TRBD1 is a possible D gene (5 bases). This TCR derives from an elderly woman in a cohort sampled during active COVID-19. The source material was peripheral blood. CDR3 nucleotides: TGTGCCAGCAGGACGTTCGACAGTAACAATCAGCCCCAGCATTTT. Its translation: CASRTFDSNNQPQHF.